Listed here are 20 T cell receptor beta chains from one sample, sequenced in a study of shared clonotypes between healthy human individuals. Some clones are missing from TCRdb's copy, which holds only in-frame ones; the method was immunoSEQ multiplex PCR. The sample gives around 1,100,000 clones, approximately 80% of which show up once; roughly 0.9% is in the top ten. Sample: memory CD4+ T cells from PBMCs. Sample subset: CD45RA-negative fraction. These receptors were collected from a man aged 18-30 years in good health. Some clones in this sample may be carry-over from other donors' samples.

CDR3 loop: CASSAQTGRQPPATNEKLFF. The CDR3 coding sequence is TGTGCCAGCAGCGCCCAAACCGGCCGACAGCCCCCGGCAACTAATGAAAAACTGTTTTTT. The chain links TRBV7-3 to TRBJ1-4; D is possibly TRBD1 (5 bases). The V gene's germline CDR1 is SGHTA and CDR2 FQGTGA. V shed 5 bases and J shed 0 bases, with 25 bases lying between them. The CDR3 loop spans 20 amino acids.

A few counts support this clone. The chain combines TRBV28 with TRBJ2-2, with unresolved D. V was trimmed by 2 bases and J by 1 base, leaving 2 bases between them. In germline, CDR1 is MDHEN, CDR2 SYDVKM. This CDR3 has 13 amino acids. The CDR3 DNA sequence: TGTGCCAGCAGTTTACAGAACACCGGGGAGCTGTTTTTT. Translated: CASSLQNTGELFF. Using reference TRBV28 and TRBJ2-2 for the parts outside the CDR3, the full variable domain is DVKVTQSSRYLVKRTGEKVFLECVQDMDHENMFWYRQDPGLGLRLIYFSYDVKMKEKGDIPEGYSVSREKKERFSLILESASTNQTSMYLCASSLQNTGELFFGEGSRLTVL.

The rearrangement links TRBV4-2 to TRBJ2-4, with 12 positions matching TRBD2. Germline CDR1 LGHNA, CDR2 YNFKEQ. The CDR3 loop spans 20 amino acids. V lost 3 bases and J lost 6; bases outside the gene matches: 18. CDR3 DNA sequence: TGTGCCAGCAGCCATGCTCCGGGACTAGCGGGCGTGGGGATATTAAACATTCAGTACTTC. Protein product: CASSHAPGLAGVGILNIQYF.

The chain combines TRBV28 with TRBJ1-5; unclear D gene. Germline V lookup: CDR1 MDHEN, CDR2 SYDVKM. The CDR3 extends over 15 amino acids. Trimming stripped 2 bases from V and 3 bases from J, with 11 bases between. Written as DNA, the CDR3 is TGTGCCAGCAGTTTAAAGTGGCGGGTCAATCAGCCCCAGCATTTT. Residues: CASSLKWRVNQPQHF.

This clone has just a few counts. The chain recombines TRBV19 with TRBJ2-7; 14 bases are shared with TRBD2. The CDR3 consists of 15 residues. J gave up 5 bases and V 9 bases, and 9 bases lay outside the gene matches. Germline V lookup: CDR1 LNHDA, CDR2 SQIVND (reference sequence). This chain's CDR3 is CASSGTSGRINEQYF. Written as DNA, the CDR3 is TGTGCCAGCAGTGGGACTAGCGGGAGAATCAACGAGCAGTACTTC.

This sequence joins TRBV5-4 and TRBJ2-7; TRBD2 aligns across 14 bases. Looked up from germline, CDR1 is SGHNT and CDR2 is YYREEE (reference sequence). The CDR3 has 15 residues. V lost 3 bases to trimming and J lost 5 bases; unmatched junction nucleotides: 4. The CDR3 DNA is TGTGCCAGCAGCTCGGGACTAGCGGGAGAAGACGAGCAGTACTTC. Translation: CASSSGLAGEDEQYF.

This rearrangement joins TRBV9 to TRBJ2-1, with no clear D. From germline, CDR1 is SGDLS and CDR2 YYNGEE. V was trimmed by 0 bases and J by 2 bases, leaving 9 bases between them. This CDR3 spans 15 amino acids. The CDR3, as DNA: TGTGCCAGCAGCGTAGTCGGCGGCCCCTACAATGAGCAGTTCTTC. Amino acid sequence: CASSVVGGPYNEQFF. The whole variable domain, remainder taken from reference TRBV9 and TRBJ2-1, is DSGVTQTPKHLITATGQRVTLRCSPRSGDLSVYWYQQSLDQGLQFLIQYYNGEERAKGNILERFSAQQFPDLHSELNLSSLELGDSALYFCASSVVGGPYNEQFFGPGTRLTVL.

This clone was seen only a few times. The chain combines TRBV4-1 with TRBJ2-1; perhaps TRBD2 as D (6 bases). V was shortened by 6 bases and J by 6 bases, with 18 bases between the two germline ends. Looked up from germline, CDR1 is MGHRA and CDR2 is YSYEKL. The CDR3 runs 15 residues. The CDR3 here is CASRGGPGDGNEQFF. The CDR3 nucleotides read TGCGCCAGCAGGGGAGGCCCGGGAGACGGCAATGAGCAGTTCTTC.

This chain connects TRBV28 to TRBJ2-5; TRBD2 matches 8 bases. Trimming removed 4 bases from V and 8 bases from J; junction bases left unmatched: 12. Germline V gene lookup returns CDR1 MDHEN and CDR2 SYDVKM. This CDR3 is built from 15 residues. The CDR3, as DNA: TGTGCCAGCAGTTCCCCGGCTAGCGGGTCGGGTACCCAGTACTTC. It translates to CASSSPASGSGTQYF.

Only a few counts were recorded for this clone. The sample contains more than one DNA sequence encoding this CDR3. The chain carries TRBV9 and TRBJ2-2; D unresolved. The length of the CDR3 is 13 residues. The V and J ends lost 0 bases and 7 bases respectively, with 7 bases between them. Germline CDR1 is SGDLS and CDR2 is YYNGEE. Written as DNA, the CDR3 is TGTGCCAGCAGCGTAGCTAGGGACGGGGAGCTGTTTTTT. It translates to CASSVARDGELFF.

This clone appeared a single time. The chain links TRBV7-6 to TRBJ1-2, with TRBD1 matching 9 bases. Germline loops: CDR1 SGHVS, CDR2 FNYEAQ. Trimming at V came to 5 bases and at J to 7 bases, leaving 11 bases not matched to a gene. The CDR3 spans 15 residues. This CDR3 is CASSPGGQGLSGYTF. CDR3 in DNA: TGTGCCAGCAGCCCCGGGGGACAGGGTCTAAGTGGCTACACCTTC.

This chain's CDR3 is CASRGETGHYGYTF. As DNA, the CDR3 is TGTGCCAGCCGCGGGGAGACGGGCCACTATGGCTACACCTTC. The chain joins TRBV6-5 to TRBJ1-2, with D hard to call. V was shortened by 8 bases and J by 3 bases, with 16 bases between the two germline ends. CDR1 and CDR2 (germline): MNHEY, SVGAGI. CDR3 length: 14 amino acids.

Regarding this clone: This may be a read error: a much more frequent sequence differs by one nucleotide. As the CDR3 is not closed by the conserved phenylalanine or tryptophan, this likely results from a read error. This sequence joins TRBV7-9 and TRBJ2-7; no firm D call. CDR1 SEHNR and CDR2 FQNEAQ come from the germline V gene (reference sequence). The V gene lost 4 bases and the J gene lost 2 bases, with 9 bases spanning the gap. The CDR3 loop spans 13 amino acids. CDR3 loop: CASSSRGPYEQYL. DNA of the CDR3: TGTGCCAGCAGCTCCCGAGGACCCTACGAGCAGTACCTC.

This chain joins TRBV5-1 and TRBJ1-2; the D gene is possibly TRBD1 (6 bases). The CDR3 is 14 residues long. From germline, CDR1 is SGHRS and CDR2 YFSETQ. Trimming pared 3 bases from V and 6 bases from J, leaving 15 bases between. CDR3 coding DNA: TGCGCCAGCAGCTCTACAGGGAATGGTAATGGCTACACCTTC. Translating it yields CASSSTGNGNGYTF. Full variable domain (missing parts from reference TRBV5-1 and TRBJ1-2): KAGVTQTPRYLIKTRGQQVTLSCSPISGHRSVSWYQQTPGQGLQFLFEYFSETQRNKGNFPGRFSGRQFSNSRSEMNVSTLELGDSALYLCASSSTGNGNGYTFGSGTRLTVV.

The gene calls are TRBV7-8 and TRBJ1-2; 7 positions match TRBD1. This CDR3 is built from 17 residues. Germline assignment: CDR1 SGHVS and CDR2 FQNEAQ. Trimming at V came to 2 bases and at J to 7 bases, leaving 16 bases not matched to a gene. Here the CDR3 DNA reads TGTGCCAGCAGCTTAAGGTCCGGTGGAGGGGGCGCCGGTGGCTACACCTTC. Encoded protein: CASSLRSGGGGAGGYTF.

In nucleotides, the CDR3 is TGTGCCAGCAAGGGCAGGGGGAGCTCCTACGAGCAGTACTTC. Translation gives CASKGRGSSYEQYF. V gene TRBV6-5 combines with J gene TRBJ2-7; 7 nucleotides line up with TRBD1. The CDR3 is made up of 14 amino acids. With V trimmed by 7 bases and J by 0 bases, 6 bases remained unmatched. Germline V gene data show CDR1 as MNHEY and CDR2 as SVGAGI.

The gene calls are TRBV5-1 and TRBJ1-2; weak D call: TRBD1 (6 bases). Germline CDR1 and CDR2: SGHRS and YFSETQ. The CDR3 loop spans 13 amino acids. V was clipped by 7 bases and J by 3 bases, with 13 bases between them. The CDR3 loop is CASGQTGDYGYTF. CDR3 sequence (DNA): TGCGCCAGCGGCCAGACAGGAGACTATGGCTACACCTTC.

The chain joins TRBV18 to TRBJ1-6; D call uncertain. The CDR3 runs 16 residues. Trimming took 3 bases from V and 3 from J, leaving 12 bases between them. Germline V gives CDR1 KGHSH, CDR2 LQKENI. This chain's CDR3 is CASSPSLGRYNSPLHF. The CDR3 region has the DNA TGTGCCAGCTCACCGAGCCTTGGACGCTATAATTCACCCCTCCACTTT.

The chain has TRBV5-3 and TRBJ1-3; D ambiguous. TRBV5-3 is noted as an ORF with a role that remains uncertain. The CDR3 runs 13 residues. V was pared by 4 bases and J by 0 bases, with 5 bases between. CDR3 nucleotide sequence: TGTGCCAGAAGCCATTCCTCTGGAAACACCATATATTTT. Amino acids: CARSHSSGNTIYF.

This chain joins TRBV19 and TRBJ2-7; 11 bases line up with TRBD2. In germline, CDR1 is LNHDA, CDR2 SQIVND (reference sequence). This CDR3 has 14 amino acids. The V gene end was trimmed by 5 bases and the J gene end by 3 bases; junction bases not matched to a gene: 3. CDR3 amino acids: CASSLGTSGYEQYF. The CDR3 DNA reads TGTGCCAGTAGTTTGGGGACTAGCGGCTACGAGCAGTACTTC.